The 23 T cell receptor beta chains below come from one sample, sequenced in a study of CD4 T cells in relation to SARS-CoV-2 and coronaviruses. No antigens are known for them. Sequenced by immunoSEQ multiplex PCR; TCRdb stores in-frame clones only, minus some. Of about 47,000 clones listed, about four fifths are singletons. Sequenced sample: naive CD4+ T cells from PBMCs, cultured in vitro. The sample's subset: naive CD4+ T cells isolated by negative enrichment. These receptors were collected from an adult with COVID-19.

The genes are TRBV5-4 and TRBJ2-3; D remains ambiguous. The CDR3 extends over 12 amino acids. V was clipped by 2 bases and J by 2 bases, with 3 bases between them. Germline assignment: CDR1 SGHNT and CDR2 YYREEE (reference sequence). CDR3 nucleotide sequence: TGTGCCAGCAGCTTCCACACAGATACGCAGTATTTT. Amino acid sequence: CASSFHTDTQYF.

This chain joins TRBV27 and TRBJ2-3; TRBD2 aligns across 11 bases. Looked up from germline, CDR1 is MNHEY and CDR2 is SMNVEV (reference sequence). The CDR3 is 16 residues long. The V gene end was trimmed by 3 bases and the J gene end by 6 bases; junction bases not matched to a gene: 8. CDR3 sequence (DNA): TGTGCCAGCAGTTTGCATAGCGGGAGGGCGGGGGATACGCAGTATTTT. Translating it yields CASSLHSGRAGDTQYF.

The chain uses TRBV28 and TRBJ2-3; 11 bases map to TRBD2. The CDR3 is made up of 15 amino acids. After removal of 4 bases from V and 0 bases from J, the junction contained 0 bases not matched to a gene. Per the germline V gene, CDR1 is MDHEN and CDR2 is SYDVKM. CDR3 DNA: TGTGCCAGCAGTTCTAGCGGGAGGAGCACAGATACGCAGTATTTT. Amino acids: CASSSSGRSTDTQYF.

This sequence joins TRBV11-3 and TRBJ2-3; 7 bases fit TRBD1. The CDR3 contains 15 residues. CDR1 is SGHNT and CDR2 is YENEEA in the germline V gene. V was pared by 3 bases and J by 0 bases, with 3 bases of the junction left unmatched. CDR3 sequence (DNA): TGTGCCAGCAGCTTGGGGGACAGAAGCACAGATACGCAGTATTTT. Its protein product is CASSLGDRSTDTQYF.

The chain has TRBV24-1 and TRBJ1-4, with D maybe TRBD1 (5 bases). CDR3 length: 16 amino acids. With 3 bases removed from V and 4 bases from J, the gap between germline ends came to 14 bases. Looked up from germline, CDR1 is KGHDR and CDR2 is SFDVKD. CDR3 residues: CATSDTRDRLNEKLFF. DNA for the CDR3: TGTGCCACCAGTGATACCCGGGACCGGCTTAATGAAAAACTGTTTTTT.

Points on this clone: A junction boundary mismatches the germline segment, possibly from a read error. The chain employs TRBV6-5 and TRBJ2-2; no reliable D call. The germline CDR1 and CDR2 sequences are MNHEY and SVGAGI. This CDR3 comprises 16 residues. CDR3 protein: CASSYPTSANIGELFF. CDR3 coding DNA: TGTGCCAGCAGTTACCCGACAAGCGCGAACATCGGGGAGCTGTTTTTT.

V is TRBV4-3 and J is TRBJ2-1; tentative D call: TRBD2 (5 bases). This CDR3 has 16 residues. V was clipped by 1 base and J by 5 bases, with 15 bases between them. Germline CDR1 reads LGHNA; CDR2 reads YSLEER. The DNA of the CDR3 is TGCGCCAGCAGCCAAGTCCCCGGTGAGCGGCACAATGAGCAGTTCTTC. It yields the protein CASSQVPGERHNEQFF.

The chain recombines TRBV7-8 with TRBJ2-1; 10 bases map to TRBD2. The CDR3 length is 18 residues. Per the germline V gene, CDR1 is SGHVS and CDR2 is FQNEAQ. Trimming at V came to 4 bases and at J to 8 bases, leaving 17 bases not matched to a gene. The CDR3: CASSSETSGTSASDEQFF. CDR3 coding DNA: TGTGCCAGCAGCTCCGAGACGTCCGGGACTAGCGCGTCGGATGAGCAGTTCTTC. The variable domain in full, with the rest retrieved from reference TRBV7-8 and TRBJ2-1, is GAGVSQSPRYKVAKRGQDVALRCDPISGHVSLFWYQQALGQGPEFLTYFQNEAQLDKSGLPSDRFFAERPEGSVSTLKIQRTQQEDSAVYLCASSSETSGTSASDEQFFGPGTRLTVL.

Only a few counts were recorded for this clone. The chain is built from TRBV7-9 and TRBJ2-1; 9 bases are shared with TRBD2. The CDR3 sequence is 15 residues long. Germline CDR1 and CDR2: SEHNR and FQNEAQ (reference sequence). The V segment lost 4 bases and the J segment 13 bases; nucleotides outside the gene matches: 14. The CDR3 bases are TGTGCCAGCAGCTCCCTACTAGCGGGTATCCAAGATCAGTTCTTC. Translating gives CASSSLLAGIQDQFF.

The chain combines TRBV5-1 with TRBJ2-7; 10 nucleotides agree with TRBD2. This CDR3 is 15 amino acids long. Germline values: CDR1 SGHRS, CDR2 YFSETQ. After removal of 0 bases from V and 5 bases from J, the junction contained 5 bases not matched to a gene. CDR3 sequence reads: CASSLGAGGFHEQYF. CDR3 bases: TGCGCCAGCAGCTTGGGAGCGGGAGGGTTCCACGAGCAGTACTTC.

The chain has TRBV29-1 and TRBJ2-2, with a tentative D call TRBD1 (5 bases). V shed 7 bases and J shed 11 bases, with 20 bases lying between them. In germline, CDR1 is SQVTM, CDR2 ANQGSEA. The CDR3 contains 13 residues. CDR3 region: CSAQPQLGRELFF. In nucleotides, the CDR3 is TGCAGCGCCCAACCCCAGCTGGGGCGAGAGCTGTTTTTT.

The rearrangement uses TRBV11-2 and TRBJ2-5; 10 nucleotides align to TRBD2. This CDR3 is 13 amino acids long. The germline CDR1 and CDR2 sequences are SGHAT and FQNNGV. After removal of 3 bases from V and 5 bases from J, the junction contained 0 bases not matched to a gene. CDR3 coding DNA: TGTGCCAGCAGCTTGGGACTAGCGGAGACCCAGTACTTC. It translates to CASSLGLAETQYF.

The gene calls are TRBV3-1 (or the pseudogene TRBV3-2) and TRBJ2-5, with 9 bases aligning to TRBD1. Germline-derived CDR1 and CDR2 are LGHDT and YNNKEL (reference sequence). Unmatched junction bases numbered 12, after V lost 4 bases and J lost 3 bases. The CDR3 runs to 17 residues. The CDR3 here is CASSPPRQGGLEETQYF. CDR3 nucleotides: TGTGCCAGCAGCCCGCCCCGACAGGGGGGTCTGGAAGAGACCCAGTACTTC.

V usage is TRBV19 and J usage is TRBJ2-1, with 7 bases identical to TRBD2. V lost 5 bases, J lost 2 bases, and 6 bases stayed unmatched. Germline loops: CDR1 LNHDA, CDR2 SQIVND (reference sequence). The CDR3 runs to 15 residues. The DNA of the CDR3 is TGTGCCAGTAGTCGGGACTATGGTACCTACAATGAGCAGTTCTTC. Its translation is CASSRDYGTYNEQFF.

The chain uses TRBV15 and TRBJ2-3; possible D gene TRBD2, 6 bases. This CDR3 has 16 amino acids. Germline V lookup: CDR1 LNHNV, CDR2 YYDKDF (reference sequence). The germline V and J ends were trimmed by 1 base and 6 bases, with 17 bases remaining between them. In DNA form, the CDR3 reads TGTGCCACCAGCAGAGCGCGACTAGGTGGATACGATACGCAGTATTTT. This translates into CATSRARLGGYDTQYF. Full variable domain (rest looked up from reference TRBV15 and TRBJ2-3): DAMVIQNPRYQVTQFGKPVTLSCSQTLNHNVMYWYQQKSSQAPKLLFHYYDKDFNNEADTPDNFQSRRPNTSFCFLDIRSPGLGDTAMYLCATSRARLGGYDTQYFGPGTRLTVL.

The gene calls are TRBV5-4 and TRBJ2-1; 7 bases fit TRBD2. Looked up from germline, CDR1 is SGHNT and CDR2 is YYREEE (reference sequence). There are 16 residues in the CDR3. The V gene end was trimmed by 1 base and the J gene end by 0 bases; junction bases not matched to a gene: 4. The CDR3 loop is CASSLKGGSSYNEQFF. The CDR3 nucleotides are TGTGCCAGCAGCTTGAAGGGCGGGAGCTCCTACAATGAGCAGTTCTTC.

The chain couples TRBV5-1 to TRBJ2-1; 11 bases match TRBD1. The CDR3 covers 14 residues. Germline values: CDR1 SGHRS, CDR2 YFSETQ. V shed 4 bases, J shed 8 bases, and the junction held 5 bases outside the gene matches. The CDR3 nucleotides are TGCGCCAGCAGCCGGGGACAGGGGGGCGATGAGCAGTTCTTC. Translating gives CASSRGQGGDEQFF.

The chain combines TRBV5-4 with TRBJ1-2, with D possibly matching TRBD1 (6 bases). Germline values: CDR1 SGHNT, CDR2 YYREEE (reference sequence). The CDR3 totals 15 residues. V was trimmed by 4 bases and J by 3 bases, leaving 16 bases between them. The chain's CDR3 is CASSPRQGTHYGYTF. CDR3 in DNA: TGTGCCAGCAGCCCCCGTCAGGGGACCCACTATGGCTACACCTTC. Variable domain in full (rest from reference TRBV5-4 and TRBJ1-2): ETGVTQSPTHLIKTRGQQVTLRCSSQSGHNTVSWYQQALGQGPQFIFQYYREEENGRGNFPPRFSGLQFPNYSSELNVNALELDDSALYLCASSPRQGTHYGYTFGSGTRLTVV.

This clone showed up just a few times. This chain connects TRBV3-1 (or the pseudogene TRBV3-2) to TRBJ2-2; 12 bases map to TRBD1. The V segment lost 10 bases and the J segment 6 bases; nucleotides outside the gene matches: 12. The V gene's germline CDR1 is LGHDT and CDR2 YNNKEL (reference sequence). CDR3 size: 16 residues. The CDR3 loop is CATRAKGQGASGELFF. As DNA, the CDR3 is TGTGCCACCCGCGCCAAGGGACAGGGGGCATCCGGGGAGCTGTTTTTT.

This clone has just one count. The chain couples TRBV28 to TRBJ2-2; D is unclear. The CDR3 has 15 amino acids. Looked up from germline, CDR1 is MDHEN and CDR2 is SYDVKM. V was cut by 6 bases and J by 5 bases, with 16 bases left in between. DNA of the CDR3: TGTGCCAGCAGCCTTAATCCCCCTGGAACCGGGGAGCTGTTTTTT. Its translation is CASSLNPPGTGELFF.

The chain joins TRBV6-2 or TRBV6-3 to TRBJ2-7, with 13 nucleotides matching TRBD2. Germline trimming cut 5 bases from V and 7 bases from J; bases unmatched to any gene: 2. In germline, CDR1 is MNHEY, CDR2 SVGEGT. There are 13 residues in the CDR3. CDR3 sequence reads: CASSQGLAGEQYF. As DNA, the CDR3 is TGTGCCAGCAGTCAGGGACTAGCGGGAGAGCAGTACTTC.

The chain joins TRBV7-2 to TRBJ2-1, with D possibly TRBD1 on 6 matching bases. Looked up from germline, CDR1 is SGHTA and CDR2 is FQGNSA. There are 16 residues in the CDR3. V shed 1 base and J shed 0 bases, with 10 bases lying between them. The CDR3 protein is CASSLEGVSSYNEQFF. The CDR3, as DNA: TGTGCCAGCAGCTTAGAGGGGGTGAGCTCCTACAATGAGCAGTTCTTC. The variable domain in full, with the rest retrieved from reference TRBV7-2 and TRBJ2-1, is GAGVSQSPSNKVTEKGKDVELRCDPISGHTALYWYRQSLGQGLEFLIYFQGNSAPDKSGLPSDRFSAERTGGSVSTLTIQRTQQEDSAVYLCASSLEGVSSYNEQFFGPGTRLTVL.

Only a few counts were recorded for this clone. The CDR3 DNA sequence: TGTGCCAGCAGCTTCTTTTCGGGGAGCTCCTACAATGAGCAGTTCTTC. Residues: CASSFFSGSSYNEQFF. The chain is built from TRBV5-6 and TRBJ2-1; TRBD2 is a possible D gene (5 bases). The ends were cut back, 2 bases at V and 0 bases at J, with 12 bases in the middle. The CDR3 sequence is 16 residues long. In germline, CDR1 is SGHDT, CDR2 YYEEEE.